This T cell receptor (beta chain) was sequenced during a study of T-cell reconstitution after alpha-beta-depleted transplantation in children. Overall study findings and caveats: Several hundred expanded graft clones reportedly supplied alpha-beta T cells about two months after transplant. T-cell counts and diversity at one year following transplant were attributed mainly to newly produced T cells. Recipient T cells and thymic progenitors that survived were the source of the high TCRbeta diversity seen at day 60 in some patients.

Ten or more counts support this clonotype. The antigen is undetermined. For TCRbeta, the library was prepared with unique molecular identifiers. TCRdb called the PCR reads again in MiXCR, with one record for every CDR3 protein. The sample carries 70,000 or so distinct CDR3 sequences, under 13% recorded once. This clonotype originated in a boy aged 10-17 years with acute myeloid leukemia, due to receive a stem cell transplant. Sample: PBMCs, taken before TCRalphabeta/CD19-depleted stem cell transplant.

CDR3 nucleotide sequence: TGCAGTGCTGGAGCCAACAGGCCCATAGCCAAAAACATTCAGTACTTC. Protein: CSAGANRPIAKNIQYF. The chain has TRBV20-1 and TRBJ2-4; tentatively, D is TRBD1 (5 bases). The CDR3 is 16 residues long. From germline, CDR1 is DFQATT and CDR2 SNEGSKA (reference sequence). Trimming cost V 5 bases and J 0 bases, with 17 bases left between them.